This T cell receptor beta chain is from a study of identical twins. Study-level results: Monozygotic twin pairs showed more out-of-frame TCR alpha sharing than models estimated. The study reached conclusions through statistical analysis that was cross-sectional, not following the same donors.

This clonotype was counted at least ten times. The antigen remains undetermined. The germline V gene encodes CDR1 SGHVS and CDR2 FNYEAQ. The CDR3 totals 11 residues. V was trimmed by 5 bases and J by 5 bases, leaving 3 bases between them. Using its own MiXCR run on the 5' RACE reads, TCRdb lists one record per CDR3 protein. This table has about 200,000 distinct CDR3 sequences, roughly 15% appearing once. The same specimen was also included in a second study, on T cells expressing NK-cell markers. According to that study: Seven HCMV-seropositive donors and one seronegative donor made up the eight sequenced donors. These clonotypes also led the CD3+CD56-NKG2C+ fraction in several donors.

This chain connects TRBV7-6 to TRBJ2-2, with D unclear. The receptor's source is a woman younger than 35 in good health. The specimen was CD8+ T cells sorted from blood. CDR3: CASSETGELFF. CDR3 bases: TGTGCCAGCAGCGAGACCGGGGAGCTGTTTTTT.